This T cell receptor beta chain was recorded in a study of T cells expressing NK-cell markers. Study findings and constraints: Of the CD8+ T cells in about 6 donors, about 1.0-7.5% belonged to dominant NKG2C+ clonotypes. In a few donors, these clonotypes also led the CD3+CD56-NKG2C+ fraction.

Germline V gene data show CDR1 as DFQATT and CDR2 as SNEGSKA (reference sequence). The CDR3 is 14 amino acids. With respect to this clonotype: Its target is unknown.

With UMIs, 5'RACE template switching was used to make TCR beta cDNA. TCRdb re-called the 5' RACE reads and catalogs CDR3 proteins one per entry, DNA excluded. The table lists some 190,000 distinct CDR3 sequences, with about 19% in the top ten. The chain has TRBV20-1 and TRBJ2-7; TCRdb calls TRBD1, which cannot be checked without DNA. The receptor was derived from a man aged 18 to 70 in good health. The sequenced sample consisted of blood T cells: a sorted CD56 or NKG2C T cell subset, CD4+ or CD8+ T cells, or bulk PBMC T cells (not recorded which). CDR3 in amino acids: CSAGSLSGPYEQYF.